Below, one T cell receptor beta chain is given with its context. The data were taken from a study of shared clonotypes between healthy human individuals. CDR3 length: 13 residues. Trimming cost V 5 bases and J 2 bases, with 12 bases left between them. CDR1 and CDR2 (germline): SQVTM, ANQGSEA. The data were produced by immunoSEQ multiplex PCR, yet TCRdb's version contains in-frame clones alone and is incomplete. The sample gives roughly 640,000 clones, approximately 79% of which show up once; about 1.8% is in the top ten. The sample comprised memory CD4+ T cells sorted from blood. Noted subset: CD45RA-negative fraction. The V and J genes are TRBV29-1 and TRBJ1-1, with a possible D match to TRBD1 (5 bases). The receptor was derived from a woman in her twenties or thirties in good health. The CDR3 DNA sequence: TGCAGCGTTCTTAGGGACGGTAACACTGAAGCTTTCTTT. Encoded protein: CSVLRDGNTEAFF.